This record looks at one T cell receptor (beta chain) sequence and its context. This entry belongs to a study of T-cell reconstitution after alpha-beta-depleted transplantation in children. Per germline, CDR1 MGHRA and CDR2 YSYEKL. This CDR3 spans 16 amino acids. V gave up 3 bases and J gave up 0 bases, with 13 bases separating them. A TCRbeta library incorporating unique molecular identifiers was prepared. TCRdb re-called the PCR reads with MiXCR, one entry per CDR3 protein. This table holds roughly 670,000 distinct CDR3 sequences, about an eighth found once. The chain joins TRBV4-1 to TRBJ2-3; D is unresolved. This TCR came from a girl aged 2 to 10 with congenital amegakaryocytic thrombocytopenia, due to receive a stem cell transplant. This material consisted of PBMCs, taken before TCRalphabeta/CD19-depleted stem cell transplant. This CDR3 is CASSHIIGISTDTQYF. CDR3 DNA sequence: TGCGCCAGCAGCCATATAATAGGGATCAGCACAGATACGCAGTATTTT.